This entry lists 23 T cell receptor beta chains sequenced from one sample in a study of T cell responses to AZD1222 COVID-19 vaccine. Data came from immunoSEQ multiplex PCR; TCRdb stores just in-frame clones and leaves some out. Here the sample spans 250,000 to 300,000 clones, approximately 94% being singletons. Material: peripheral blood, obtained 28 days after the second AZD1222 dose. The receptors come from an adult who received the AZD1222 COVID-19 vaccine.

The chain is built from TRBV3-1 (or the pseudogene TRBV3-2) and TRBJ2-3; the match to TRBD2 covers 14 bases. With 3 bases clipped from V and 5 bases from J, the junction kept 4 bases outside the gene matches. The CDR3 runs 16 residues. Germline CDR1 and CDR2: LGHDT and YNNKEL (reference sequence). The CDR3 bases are TGTGCCAGCAGCCAGGGACTAGCGGGAGCTGTAGATACGCAGTATTTT. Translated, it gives CASSQGLAGAVDTQYF.

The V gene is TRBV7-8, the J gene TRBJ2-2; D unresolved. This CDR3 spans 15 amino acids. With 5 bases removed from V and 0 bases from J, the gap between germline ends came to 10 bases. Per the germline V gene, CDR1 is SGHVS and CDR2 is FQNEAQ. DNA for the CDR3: TGTGCCAGCAGCCTCCGGGCCTCGAACACCGGGGAGCTGTTTTTT. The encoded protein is CASSLRASNTGELFF.

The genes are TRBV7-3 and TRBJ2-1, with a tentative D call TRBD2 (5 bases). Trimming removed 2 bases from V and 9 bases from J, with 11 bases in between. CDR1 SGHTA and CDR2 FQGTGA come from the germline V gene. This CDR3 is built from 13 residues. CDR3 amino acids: CASSLLPGGEQFF. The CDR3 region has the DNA TGTGCCAGCAGCTTATTACCAGGAGGTGAGCAGTTCTTC.

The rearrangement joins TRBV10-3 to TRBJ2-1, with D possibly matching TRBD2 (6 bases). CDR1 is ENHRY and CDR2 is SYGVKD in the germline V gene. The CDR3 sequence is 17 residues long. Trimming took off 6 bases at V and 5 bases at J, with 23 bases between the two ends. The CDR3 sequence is CAISRAWGRGKNNEQFF. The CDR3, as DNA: TGTGCCATCAGCCGAGCTTGGGGCCGGGGGAAAAACAATGAGCAGTTCTTC.

The CDR3 DNA follows: TGTGCTAGTGGGAGCGGGCGGGGGATACAAGAGACCCAGTACTTC. Translated, it gives CASGSGRGIQETQYF. The chain recombines TRBV7-7 with TRBJ2-5; TRBD2 agrees at 7 bases. CDR3 size: 15 residues. Germline V gene sequence: CDR1 SSHAT, CDR2 FNYEAQ (reference sequence).

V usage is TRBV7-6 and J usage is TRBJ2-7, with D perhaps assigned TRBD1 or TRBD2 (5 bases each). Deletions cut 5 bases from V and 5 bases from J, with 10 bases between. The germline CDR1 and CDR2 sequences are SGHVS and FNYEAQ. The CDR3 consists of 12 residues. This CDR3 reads CASSPRDHEQYF. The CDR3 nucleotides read TGTGCCAGCAGCCCCAGGGACCACGAGCAGTACTTC.

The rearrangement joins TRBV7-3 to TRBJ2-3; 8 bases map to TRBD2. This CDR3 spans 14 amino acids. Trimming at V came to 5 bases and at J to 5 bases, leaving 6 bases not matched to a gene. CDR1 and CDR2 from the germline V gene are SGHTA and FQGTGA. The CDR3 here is CASSAGGAVDTQYF. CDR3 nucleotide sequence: TGTGCCAGCAGCGCCGGGGGGGCGGTAGATACGCAGTATTTT.

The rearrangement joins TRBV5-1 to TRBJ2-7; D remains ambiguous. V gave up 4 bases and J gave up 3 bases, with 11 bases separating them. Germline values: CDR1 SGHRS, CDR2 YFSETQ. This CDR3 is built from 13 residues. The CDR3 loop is CASSPANNYEQYF. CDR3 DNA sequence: TGCGCCAGCAGCCCGGCAAATAACTACGAGCAGTACTTC. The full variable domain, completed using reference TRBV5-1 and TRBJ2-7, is KAGVTQTPRYLIKTRGQQVTLSCSPISGHRSVSWYQQTPGQGLQFLFEYFSETQRNKGNFPGRFSGRQFSNSRSEMNVSTLELGDSALYLCASSPANNYEQYFGPGTRLTVT.

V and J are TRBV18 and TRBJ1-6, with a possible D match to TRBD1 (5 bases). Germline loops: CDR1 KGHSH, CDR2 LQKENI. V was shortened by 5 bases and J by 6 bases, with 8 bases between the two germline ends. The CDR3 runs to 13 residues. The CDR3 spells CASSNGGNSPLHF. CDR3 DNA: TGTGCCAGCTCAAACGGGGGTAATTCACCCCTCCACTTT.

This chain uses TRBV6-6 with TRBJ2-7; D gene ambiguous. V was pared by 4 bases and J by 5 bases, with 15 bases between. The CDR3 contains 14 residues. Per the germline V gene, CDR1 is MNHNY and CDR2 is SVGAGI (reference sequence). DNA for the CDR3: TGTGCCAGCAGTTCTGCCCTAGGGTTTAACGAGCAGTACTTC. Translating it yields CASSSALGFNEQYF.

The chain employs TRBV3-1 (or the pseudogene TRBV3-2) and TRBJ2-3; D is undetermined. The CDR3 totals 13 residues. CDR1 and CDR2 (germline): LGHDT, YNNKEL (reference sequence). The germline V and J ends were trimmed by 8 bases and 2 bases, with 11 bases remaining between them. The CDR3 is CASGPGSTDTQYF. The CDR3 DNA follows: TGTGCCAGCGGGCCAGGTTCCACAGATACGCAGTATTTT.

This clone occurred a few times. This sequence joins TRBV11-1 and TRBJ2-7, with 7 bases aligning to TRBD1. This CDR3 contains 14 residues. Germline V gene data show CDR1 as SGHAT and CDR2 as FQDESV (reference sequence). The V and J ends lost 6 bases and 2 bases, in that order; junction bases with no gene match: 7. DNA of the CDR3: TGTGCCAGCAGAGCAGGGGGTCCTACCTACGAGCAGTACTTC. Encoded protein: CASRAGGPTYEQYF.

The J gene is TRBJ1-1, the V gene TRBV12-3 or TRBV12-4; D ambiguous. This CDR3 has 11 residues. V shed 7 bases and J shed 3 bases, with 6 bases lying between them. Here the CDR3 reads CASTTDTEAFF. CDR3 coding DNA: TGTGCCAGCACAACCGACACTGAAGCTTTCTTT.

CDR3 nucleotides: TGTGCCAGTAGCCCCCCGGGTTCTGCTAGCGAGCAGTACTTC. This encodes CASSPPGSASEQYF. The J gene is TRBJ2-7, the V gene TRBV19; D is unresolved. The CDR3 is 14 amino acids. The V end was cut by 6 bases, the J end by 6 bases, with 18 bases between. In germline, CDR1 is LNHDA, CDR2 SQIVND (reference sequence).

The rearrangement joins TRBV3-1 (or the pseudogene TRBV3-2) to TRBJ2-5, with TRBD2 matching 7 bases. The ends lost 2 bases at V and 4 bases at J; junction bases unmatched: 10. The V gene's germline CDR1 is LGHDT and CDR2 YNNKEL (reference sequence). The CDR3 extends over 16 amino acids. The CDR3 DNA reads TGTGCCAGCAGCCAAACCGGGGCCGGGAGGCGAGAGACCCAGTACTTC. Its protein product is CASSQTGAGRRETQYF.

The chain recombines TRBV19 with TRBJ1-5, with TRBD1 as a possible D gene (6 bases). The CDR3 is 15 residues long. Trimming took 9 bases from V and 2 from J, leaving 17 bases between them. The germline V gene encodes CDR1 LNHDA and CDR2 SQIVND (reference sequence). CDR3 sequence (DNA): TGTGCCAGCCGGGACACTGGAGGACGCAATCAGCCCCAGCATTTT. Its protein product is CASRDTGGRNQPQHF.

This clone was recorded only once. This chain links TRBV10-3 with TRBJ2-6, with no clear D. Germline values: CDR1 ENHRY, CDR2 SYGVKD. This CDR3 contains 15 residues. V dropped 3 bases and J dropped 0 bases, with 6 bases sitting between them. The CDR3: CAISEGGSGANVLTF. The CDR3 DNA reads TGTGCCATCAGTGAAGGTGGCTCTGGGGCCAACGTCCTGACTTTC.

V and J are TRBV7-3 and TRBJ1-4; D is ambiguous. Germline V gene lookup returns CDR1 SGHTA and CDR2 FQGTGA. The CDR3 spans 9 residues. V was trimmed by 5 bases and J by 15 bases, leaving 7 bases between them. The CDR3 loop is CASSPRVFF. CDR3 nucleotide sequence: TGTGCCAGCAGCCCCCGGGTGTTTTTT.

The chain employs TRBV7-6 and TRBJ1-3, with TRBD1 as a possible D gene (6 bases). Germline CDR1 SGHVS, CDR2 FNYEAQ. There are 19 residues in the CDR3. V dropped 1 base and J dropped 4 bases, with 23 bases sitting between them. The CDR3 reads CASSLDLRSGDFVGNTIYF. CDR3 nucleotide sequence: TGTGCCAGCAGCTTAGATCTCAGGTCAGGGGATTTCGTGGGAAACACCATATATTTT. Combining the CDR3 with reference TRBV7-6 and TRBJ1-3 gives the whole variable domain GAGVSQSPRYKVTKRGQDVALRCDPISGHVSLYWYRQALGQGPEFLTYFNYEAQQDKSGLPNDRFSAERPEGSISTLTIQRTEQRDSAMYRCASSLDLRSGDFVGNTIYFGEGSWLTVV.

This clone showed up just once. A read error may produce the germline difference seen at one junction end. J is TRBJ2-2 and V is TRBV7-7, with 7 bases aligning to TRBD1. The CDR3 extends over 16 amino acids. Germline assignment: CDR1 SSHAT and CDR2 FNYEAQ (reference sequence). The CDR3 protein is CASSLVAGGNTGELFF. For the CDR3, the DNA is TGTGCTAGCAGCTTAGTGGCAGGGGGTAACACCGGGGAGCTGTTTTTT.

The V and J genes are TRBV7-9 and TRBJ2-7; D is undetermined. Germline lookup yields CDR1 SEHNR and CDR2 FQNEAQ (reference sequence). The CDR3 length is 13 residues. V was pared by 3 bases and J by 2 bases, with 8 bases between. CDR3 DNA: TGTGCCAGCAGCTTCTCCGCAACCTACGAGCAGTACTTC. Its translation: CASSFSATYEQYF.

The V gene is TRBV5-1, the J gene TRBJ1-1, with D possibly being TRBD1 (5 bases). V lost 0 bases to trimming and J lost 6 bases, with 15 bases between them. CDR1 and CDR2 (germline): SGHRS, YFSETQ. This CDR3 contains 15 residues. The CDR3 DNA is TGCGCCAGCAGCTTGGACCGTGTTGGGGACGCTGAAGCTTTCTTT. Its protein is CASSLDRVGDAEAFF.

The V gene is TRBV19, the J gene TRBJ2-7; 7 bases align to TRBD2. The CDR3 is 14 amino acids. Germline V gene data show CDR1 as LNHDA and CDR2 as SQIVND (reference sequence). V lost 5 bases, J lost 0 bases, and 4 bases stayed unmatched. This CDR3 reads CASSLAVGSYEQYF. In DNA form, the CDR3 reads TGTGCCAGTAGTCTAGCGGTGGGCTCCTACGAGCAGTACTTC.